A single sample gave rise to the 18 T cell receptor beta chains below, sequenced in a study of T-cell reconstitution after alpha-beta-depleted transplantation in children. Preparation of the TCRbeta library was carried out with unique molecular identifiers. TCRdb fed the PCR reads into MiXCR, producing one record per CDR3 protein. Of nearly 550,000 distinct CDR3 sequences in the sample, 15% to 20% were seen once. Here the sequenced sample was PBMCs from the stem cell graft donor, taken from the stem cell graft. These receptors all come from a human donor who donated a stem cell graft to a child with acute lymphoblastic leukemia.

The DNA for the CDR3 is TGTGCCAGCAGTTTTCAGACAGGGGTAACCGGGGAGCTGTTTTTT. Its translation is CASSFQTGVTGELFF. The J gene is TRBJ2-2, the V gene TRBV12-3 or TRBV12-4, with 8 bases aligning to TRBD1. V lost 3 bases to trimming and J lost 5 bases; unmatched junction nucleotides: 5. This CDR3 is 15 amino acids long.

The chain recombines TRBV5-1 with TRBJ2-2, with D unresolved. The germline V and J ends were trimmed by 1 base and 6 bases, with 7 bases remaining between them. The CDR3 has 13 residues. From germline, CDR1 is SGHRS and CDR2 YFSETQ. The CDR3 DNA is TGCGCCAGCAGCTTGCTTGGATCCGGGGAGCTGTTTTTT. Translated: CASSLLGSGELFF.

The chain employs TRBV7-9 and TRBJ2-1; 10 bases map to TRBD1. The junction had 13 bases not matched to a gene; V was cut back by 3 bases and J by 8 bases. Looked up from germline, CDR1 is SEHNR and CDR2 is FQNEAQ (reference sequence). The CDR3 is 17 amino acids. Here the CDR3 reads CASSFFPGTGVLDEQFF. CDR3 nucleotide sequence: TGTGCCAGCAGCTTCTTTCCCGGGACAGGGGTTCTGGATGAGCAGTTCTTC.

The rearrangement uses TRBV9 and TRBJ2-3; 7 bases fit TRBD1. This CDR3 is 15 amino acids long. Unmatched junction bases numbered 5, after V lost 0 bases and J lost 4 bases. CDR1 and CDR2 from the germline V gene are SGDLS and YYNGEE. CDR3 amino acids: CASSVEGAPPDTQYF. The CDR3 nucleotides read TGTGCCAGCAGCGTAGAGGGGGCGCCCCCAGATACGCAGTATTTT.

The CDR3 region has the DNA TGCGCCAGCAGCCTTGGCCCGGGTAGCGGGAATGAGCAGTACTTC. It yields the protein CASSLGPGSGNEQYF. The chain links TRBV5-1 to TRBJ2-7; 8 bases are shared with TRBD2. CDR1 and CDR2 from the germline V gene are SGHRS and YFSETQ. The J segment lost 7 bases and the V segment lost 4 bases, leaving 13 bases of the junction unmatched. The CDR3 is 15 residues long.

There are a few counts of this clonotype. This rearrangement joins TRBV29-1 to TRBJ2-7, with 8 bases aligning to TRBD1. Germline-derived CDR1 and CDR2 are SQVTM and ANQGSEA. The V gene end was trimmed by 7 bases and the J gene end by 7 bases; junction bases not matched to a gene: 12. The CDR3 covers 13 residues. The CDR3 region has the DNA TGCAGCGCCGGGCAGGGGGCGGCAGAAGAGCAGTACTTC. Translated: CSAGQGAAEEQYF.

V is TRBV25-1 and J is TRBJ2-7; D is possibly TRBD2 (5 bases). The CDR3 consists of 11 residues. Germline CDR1 reads MGHDK; CDR2 reads SYGVNS. V was shortened by 5 bases and J by 7 bases, with 9 bases between the two germline ends. The CDR3 nucleotides read TGTGCCAGCAGTACCGGGATTGAGCAGTACTTC. Its translation is CASSTGIEQYF.

The table lists this clonotype with many counts. CDR3 protein: CASSWGVGRSSYNEQFF. CDR3 nucleotides: TGCGCCAGCAGCTGGGGGGTCGGGAGAAGCTCCTACAATGAGCAGTTCTTC. V and J are TRBV5-1 and TRBJ2-1; possibly TRBD2 for D (6 bases). V shed 3 bases and J shed 0 bases, with 16 bases lying between them. Germline V CDR1 and CDR2: SGHRS, YFSETQ. This CDR3 is built from 17 residues.

This clonotype showed up just a few times. The V gene is TRBV20-1, the J gene TRBJ1-2; tentative D call: TRBD1 (6 bases). This CDR3 has 12 amino acids. Germline V gives CDR1 DFQATT, CDR2 SNEGSKA (reference sequence). The V end lost 2 bases, the J end lost 8 bases, and 12 bases lay between the germline ends. DNA for the CDR3: TGCAGTGCTAGACCCTCTACAGGGGGCTACACCTTC. Translating gives CSARPSTGGYTF.

Only a few counts were recorded for this clonotype. This chain links TRBV29-1 with TRBJ2-2, with 8 nucleotides matching TRBD1. CDR1 SQVTM and CDR2 ANQGSEA come from the germline V gene. J was trimmed by 6 bases and V by 4 bases; bases with no gene match: 10. This CDR3 is 15 amino acids long. CDR3 DNA: TGCAGCGTTGTTCGTGGACAGGGTATTTCCGGGGAGCTGTTTTTT. This translates into CSVVRGQGISGELFF.

Only a few counts were recorded for this clonotype. The chain uses TRBV29-1 and TRBJ1-5, with D maybe TRBD1 (5 bases). V was cut by 6 bases and J by 7 bases, with 22 bases left in between. The CDR3 covers 15 residues. CDR1 is SQVTM and CDR2 is ANQGSEA in the germline V gene. The CDR3 nucleotides read TGCAGCGTCAGGACCTTTGGTTCGTCAGGGCAGCCCCAGCATTTT. Protein: CSVRTFGSSGQPQHF.

This clonotype was recorded a few times. The gene calls are TRBV12-3 or TRBV12-4 and TRBJ2-6; TRBD1 matches 9 bases. The length of the CDR3 is 15 residues. The ends lost 6 bases at V and 2 bases at J; junction bases unmatched: 2. The CDR3, as DNA: TGTGCCAGCAGAACAGGGGGCCCTGGGGCCAACGTCCTGACTTTC. Residues: CASRTGGPGANVLTF.

The V and J genes are TRBV27 and TRBJ1-1; perhaps TRBD1 as D (5 bases). Trimming cost V 8 bases and J 0 bases, with 10 bases left between them. Looked up from germline, CDR1 is MNHEY and CDR2 is SMNVEV (reference sequence). The CDR3 is 13 residues long. The CDR3 loop reads CASRDPMNTEAFF. The CDR3 DNA reads TGTGCCAGCCGGGACCCGATGAACACTGAAGCTTTCTTT.

This clonotype was detected a few times. This may arise from a read error, as a much more abundant clone is one base away. The chain links TRBV5-1 to TRBJ2-7; 11 bases match TRBD1. CDR1 and CDR2 (germline): SGHRS, YFSETQ. V lost 4 bases, J lost 5 bases, and 2 bases stayed unmatched. This CDR3 comprises 13 residues. CDR3 loop: CASSRDRGNEQYF. The CDR3 nucleotides are TGCGCCAGCAGCCGGGACAGGGGGAACGAGCAGTACTTC.

This clonotype has a handful of counts. This chain joins TRBV29-1 and TRBJ2-3; TRBD1 aligns across 8 bases. V gave up 7 bases and J gave up 3 bases; unmatched junction bases: 12. CDR1 is SQVTM, CDR2 ANQGSEA, per germline. This CDR3 contains 15 residues. The chain's CDR3 is CSAGGGQGATDTQYF. Here the CDR3 DNA reads TGCAGCGCCGGAGGGGGGCAGGGGGCTACAGATACGCAGTATTTT.

This clonotype was found a few times. The chain joins TRBV7-3 to TRBJ2-2; D gene unclear. The V gene lost 1 base and the J gene lost 6 bases, with 6 bases spanning the gap. CDR3 size: 13 residues. Per germline, CDR1 SGHTA and CDR2 FQGTGA. DNA of the CDR3: TGTGCCAGCAGCTTAAAACAATCCGGGGAGCTGTTTTTT. Translation: CASSLKQSGELFF.

The CDR3 sequence: CASWGIQLDTQYF. In DNA, the CDR3 is TGTGCCAGCTGGGGAATTCAGTTAGATACGCAGTATTTT. The chain carries TRBV7-9 and TRBJ2-3; D gene ambiguous. The length of the CDR3 is 13 residues. V was shortened by 8 bases and J by 5 bases, with 14 bases between the two germline ends. Looked up from germline, CDR1 is SEHNR and CDR2 is FQNEAQ (reference sequence).

V and J are TRBV5-6 and TRBJ2-1; no clear D. Germline V gene sequence: CDR1 SGHDT, CDR2 YYEEEE. The CDR3 consists of 15 residues. V lost 1 base and J lost 8, with 16 bases in between. This CDR3 reads CASSLLGSLVDEQFF. The CDR3 DNA is TGTGCCAGCAGCTTGTTGGGCAGTCTCGTGGATGAGCAGTTCTTC.